The 21 T cell receptor beta chains below all came from one sample that was sequenced in a study of T-cell reconstitution after alpha-beta-depleted transplantation in children (dated by TCRdb to about 2016). Preparation of the library involved PCR. Sequencing relied on an Illumina HiSeq 2500. TCR library preparation used molecular barcoding, with unique molecular identifiers applied to normalize quantification of the TCRbeta repertoire. Starting from the raw public reads, TCRdb applied fastp trimming at Q25, assembled clones with MiXCR and retained in-frame beta chains. Rows are combined by CDR3 protein, so each entry shows the most common genes and DNA. This sample is represented by about 690,000 distinct CDR3 sequences; roughly 17% of them were singletons. Over 0.95% of the sample goes to the ten largest clones. The sample consisted of PBMCs from the stem cell graft donor, taken from the stem cell graft. These receptors all stem from a human donor who donated a stem cell graft to a child with acute myeloid leukemia.

In DNA form, the CDR3 reads TGTGCCAGCAGCGCTTACAGGGGGAACACAGATACGCAGTATTTT. Translating gives CASSAYRGNTDTQYF. The chain combines TRBV7-2 with TRBJ2-3; 8 nucleotides line up with TRBD1. The J segment lost 2 bases and the V segment lost 5 bases, leaving 6 bases of the junction unmatched. The CDR3 length is 15 residues. Germline V gene sequence: CDR1 SGHTA, CDR2 FQGNSA.

The chain combines TRBV10-3 with TRBJ1-5; tentative D call: TRBD1 (6 bases). The CDR3 length is 12 residues. Trimming cost V 8 bases and J 4 bases, with 9 bases left between them. The V gene's germline CDR1 is ENHRY and CDR2 SYGVKD. The CDR3 loop is CAIGRGNQPQHF. The CDR3 coding sequence is TGTGCCATCGGCAGGGGTAATCAGCCCCAGCATTTT.

The genes are TRBV2 and TRBJ2-3, with D hard to call. Germline CDR1 is SNHLY and CDR2 is FYNNEI. The CDR3 has 13 amino acids. Trimming pared 2 bases from V and 2 bases from J, leaving 5 bases between. CDR3 loop: CASSERPTDTQYF. The CDR3, as DNA: TGTGCCAGCAGTGAACGGCCCACAGATACGCAGTATTTT.

This clonotype was recorded at least ten times. V gene TRBV29-1 combines with J gene TRBJ2-3, with 10 bases aligning to TRBD2. The junction had 4 bases not matched to a gene; V was cut back by 5 bases and J by 2 bases. Germline V lookup: CDR1 SQVTM, CDR2 ANQGSEA. This CDR3 contains 14 residues. The CDR3 region is CSVNLAGVTDTQYF. Here the CDR3 DNA reads TGCAGCGTTAACCTAGCGGGGGTCACAGATACGCAGTATTTT.

The sample holds many counts of this clonotype. The V call is TRBV29-1, the J call TRBJ2-7; possible D gene TRBD1, 6 bases. Trimming stripped 6 bases from V and 6 bases from J, with 18 bases between. The CDR3 spans 13 residues. The germline V gene encodes CDR1 SQVTM and CDR2 ANQGSEA. CDR3 loop: CSVGRQGSLEQYF. DNA for the CDR3: TGCAGCGTGGGAAGGCAGGGGAGCCTCGAGCAGTACTTC.

J is TRBJ2-1 and V is TRBV7-9; D is uncertain. Germline V gives CDR1 SEHNR, CDR2 FQNEAQ (reference sequence). V lost 1 base and J lost 13, with 11 bases in between. The CDR3 extends over 12 amino acids. The CDR3 nucleotides are TGTGCCAGCAGCTTAGGCGGAATAGGACAGTTCTTC. Protein: CASSLGGIGQFF.

This chain joins TRBV4-3 and TRBJ2-1; D call uncertain. Per the germline V gene, CDR1 is LGHNA and CDR2 is YSLEER. This CDR3 has 15 residues. V was shortened by 0 bases and J by 4 bases, with 10 bases between the two germline ends. The CDR3 DNA reads TGCGCCAGCAGCCAAGAAAGCCAGAGATACAATGAGCAGTTCTTC. Encoded protein: CASSQESQRYNEQFF.

The genes are TRBV11-2 and TRBJ2-5; D ambiguous. CDR1 and CDR2 from the germline V gene are SGHAT and FQNNGV. The CDR3 spans 14 residues. V lost 0 bases and J 4 bases, leaving 9 bases between the germline ends. As DNA, the CDR3 is TGTGCCAGCAGCTTAGACTACATAACAGAGACCCAGTACTTC. This encodes CASSLDYITETQYF.

The table lists this clonotype with many counts. J is TRBJ1-2 and V is TRBV20-1; tentatively, D is TRBD1 (5 bases). The CDR3 extends over 15 amino acids. V gave up 0 bases and J gave up 3 bases, with 14 bases separating them. CDR1 and CDR2 from the germline V gene are DFQATT and SNEGSKA (reference sequence). CDR3 region: CSARDQRSGHYGYTF. The CDR3 nucleotides are TGCAGTGCTAGAGATCAGCGCTCAGGGCACTATGGCTACACCTTC.

Only a few counts were recorded for this clonotype. The chain links TRBV7-2 to TRBJ2-7; D gene unclear. The germline CDR1 and CDR2 sequences are SGHTA and FQGNSA. The V and J ends lost 5 bases and 7 bases respectively, with 21 bases between them. CDR3 size: 15 residues. The CDR3 DNA follows: TGTGCCAGCAGCCCTGAGGTTTCTATTTACTTAGAGCAGTACTTC. Its translation: CASSPEVSIYLEQYF.

The V gene is TRBV5-1, the J gene TRBJ1-2, with TRBD1 matching over 11 bases. Germline loops: CDR1 SGHRS, CDR2 YFSETQ. CDR3 length: 16 amino acids. V dropped 5 bases and J dropped 8; count of bases not matched to a gene: 14. Here the CDR3 reads CASSNNTGTGGRGYTF. CDR3 DNA sequence: TGCGCCAGCAGTAACAACACCGGGACAGGGGGACGAGGCTACACCTTC. The whole variable domain, filled in from reference TRBV5-1 and TRBJ1-2, reads KAGVTQTPRYLIKTRGQQVTLSCSPISGHRSVSWYQQTPGQGLQFLFEYFSETQRNKGNFPGRFSGRQFSNSRSEMNVSTLELGDSALYLCASSNNTGTGGRGYTFGSGTRLTVV.

This clonotype was observed a few times. This chain uses TRBV7-2 with TRBJ2-3, with 10 bases aligning to TRBD1. The V and J ends lost 4 bases and 1 base, in that order; junction bases with no gene match: 5. The CDR3 covers 16 residues. Germline CDR1 is SGHTA and CDR2 is FQGNSA. CDR3: CASSSDRGFGTDTQYF. CDR3 bases: TGTGCCAGCAGCTCGGACAGGGGGTTCGGCACAGATACGCAGTATTTT.

The chain is built from TRBV4-1 and TRBJ2-2; D remains unclear. Germline V gene data show CDR1 as MGHRA and CDR2 as YSYEKL. V lost 4 bases, J lost 7 bases, and 16 bases lay in between. The CDR3 has 15 residues. This chain's CDR3 is CASSPWTESDGELFF. The DNA for the CDR3 is TGCGCCAGCAGCCCCTGGACGGAATCCGACGGGGAGCTGTTTTTT.

Ten or more counts support this clonotype. This chain joins TRBV5-1 and TRBJ2-1, with a possible D match to TRBD1 (6 bases). The V and J ends lost 4 bases and 3 bases respectively, with 17 bases between them. The V gene's germline CDR1 is SGHRS and CDR2 YFSETQ. The CDR3 runs to 16 residues. The CDR3 bases are TGCGCCAGCAGCATAACTGCGGACAGATACTACAATGAGCAGTTCTTC. Translated, it gives CASSITADRYYNEQFF.

This clonotype was detected a few times. The genes are TRBV20-1 and TRBJ1-5, with 11 nucleotides matching TRBD1. CDR3 size: 14 residues. Per germline, CDR1 DFQATT and CDR2 SNEGSKA (reference sequence). Trimming at V came to 7 bases and at J to 7 bases, leaving 9 bases not matched to a gene. The CDR3 reads CSGRRGQGVQPQHF. The CDR3 bases are TGCAGTGGACGGAGGGGACAGGGGGTGCAGCCCCAGCATTTT.

This clonotype was seen at least ten times. V is TRBV12-3 or TRBV12-4 and J is TRBJ1-2; 10 bases fit TRBD1. V shed 6 bases, J shed 8 bases, and the junction held 6 bases outside the gene matches. The CDR3 loop spans 13 amino acids. This CDR3 reads CASRSTGGWGYTF. CDR3 nucleotides: TGTGCCAGCAGGTCGACAGGGGGCTGGGGCTACACCTTC.

This clonotype was detected a few times. The genes are TRBV7-9 and TRBJ1-1, with D possibly TRBD1 on 5 matching bases. Trimming removed 0 bases from V and 9 bases from J, with 8 bases in between. The germline V gene encodes CDR1 SEHNR and CDR2 FQNEAQ (reference sequence). The CDR3 totals 12 residues. The CDR3 here is CASSLADSKAFF. In DNA, the CDR3 is TGTGCCAGCAGCTTAGCAGACAGTAAAGCTTTCTTT.

The sample holds many counts of this clonotype. The chain joins TRBV4-2 to TRBJ2-1; D not resolved. CDR1 and CDR2 from the germline V gene are LGHNA and YNFKEQ. The CDR3 is 15 residues long. The ends were cut back, 0 bases at V and 8 bases at J, with 14 bases in the middle. Here the CDR3 DNA reads TGTGCCAGCAGCCAAGATATGACCCCCTTGTATGAGCAGTTCTTC. Its protein is CASSQDMTPLYEQFF.

This clonotype has at least ten counts. The chain has TRBV7-2 and TRBJ1-1, with D unresolved. The V and J ends lost 6 bases and 1 base respectively, with 9 bases between them. The CDR3 contains 13 residues. Germline V CDR1 and CDR2: SGHTA, FQGNSA. The DNA of the CDR3 is TGTGCCAGCAGGGCGAATTGGAACACTGAAGCTTTCTTT. It codes for CASRANWNTEAFF.

This clonotype was seen a few times. The chain is built from TRBV7-9 and TRBJ2-3; D might be TRBD2 (6 bases). The CDR3 has 14 amino acids. Germline V gene data show CDR1 as SEHNR and CDR2 as FQNEAQ (reference sequence). Trimming took off 5 bases at V and 5 bases at J, with 14 bases between the two ends. The CDR3 loop reads CASSHREFGDTQYF. In DNA, the CDR3 is TGTGCCAGCAGCCATCGGGAGTTTGGAGATACGCAGTATTTT.

This clonotype was seen more than once but under ten times. The chain links TRBV20-1 to TRBJ1-6; tentatively, D is TRBD1 (5 bases). The CDR3 runs 15 residues. In germline, CDR1 is DFQATT, CDR2 SNEGSKA (reference sequence). V shed 3 bases and J shed 7 bases, with 16 bases lying between them. CDR3 loop: CSARPSGLNNSPLHF. CDR3 bases: TGCAGTGCTAGGCCCTCAGGGTTGAACAATTCACCCCTCCACTTT.